The 25 T cell receptor beta chains in this list originate from one sample, sequenced in a study of blood T cell repertoires in COVID-19. TCRdb keeps only in-frame clones here, not all; method: immunoSEQ multiplex PCR. The sample holds some 250,000 clones, approximately 81% seen once. Sequenced: peripheral blood. All receptors come from a woman aged 55 to 70 with active or convalescent COVID-19.

The rearrangement uses TRBV19 and TRBJ1-6, with D perhaps TRBD1 (5 bases). Trimming cost V 5 bases and J 5 bases, with 16 bases left between them. CDR1 and CDR2 from the germline V gene are LNHDA and SQIVND (reference sequence). This CDR3 region has 16 residues. The CDR3 spells CASSASWPGNNSPLHF. CDR3 DNA sequence: TGTGCCAGTAGTGCATCCTGGCCAGGGAATAATTCACCCCTCCACTTT.

The genes are TRBV10-3 and TRBJ1-2; TRBD1 aligns across 8 bases. Germline lookup yields CDR1 ENHRY and CDR2 SYGVKD. The CDR3 extends over 12 amino acids. With V trimmed by 3 bases and J by 7 bases, 1 base remained unmatched. The CDR3 is CAISDQGAGYTF. CDR3 coding DNA: TGTGCCATCAGTGACCAGGGGGCTGGCTACACCTTC.

This chain connects TRBV5-4 to TRBJ1-3; D unresolved. Germline CDR1 and CDR2: SGHNT and YYREEE (reference sequence). This CDR3 region has 15 residues. Between the trimmed V and J ends, which lost 3 bases and 4 bases, there was a span of 14 bases. The CDR3 DNA follows: TGTGCCAGCAGCTCCTTCGGGGTGCGAGGAAACACCATATATTTT. Protein sequence: CASSSFGVRGNTIYF.

V and J are TRBV30 and TRBJ2-1; D possibly corresponds to TRBD2 (5 bases). The CDR3 is 12 residues long. Deletions cut 0 bases from V and 7 bases from J, with 7 bases between. Germline lookup yields CDR1 GTSNPN and CDR2 SVGIG (reference sequence). The chain's CDR3 is CAWSVTGNEQFF. The DNA of the CDR3 is TGTGCCTGGAGTGTAACGGGAAATGAGCAGTTCTTC. Looking up the rest from reference TRBV30 and TRBJ2-1 gives the full variable domain: SQTIHQWPATLVQPVGSPLSLECTVEGTSNPNLYWYRQAAGRGLQLLFYSVGIGQISSEVPQNLSASRPQDRQFILSSKKLLLSDSGFYLCAWSVTGNEQFFGPGTRLTVL.

The chain is built from TRBV7-2 and TRBJ2-4; possibly TRBD1 for D (6 bases). Germline assignment: CDR1 SGHTA and CDR2 FQGNSA. V lost 3 bases and J lost 0, with 12 bases in between. This CDR3 has 16 amino acids. CDR3 sequence (DNA): TGTGCCAGCAGCTTGACAGGAGCTCTAGCCAAAAACATTCAGTACTTC. As protein: CASSLTGALAKNIQYF.

V gene TRBV7-2 combines with J gene TRBJ2-3, with TRBD1 as a possible D gene (6 bases). The CDR3 consists of 14 residues. Trimming took 2 bases from V and 9 from J, leaving 15 bases between them. CDR1 and CDR2 (germline): SGHTA, FQGNSA. The DNA for the CDR3 is TGTGCCAGCAGCTTACAACAGGGAAGGAAAACGCAGTATTTT. It codes for CASSLQQGRKTQYF.

V gene TRBV6-5 combines with J gene TRBJ1-5, with TRBD1 as a possible D gene (6 bases). CDR1 and CDR2 from the germline V gene are MNHEY and SVGAGI. The V end was cut by 4 bases, the J end by 10 bases, with 17 bases between. The CDR3 sequence is 14 residues long. This CDR3 is CASSSGVEGFPQHF. For the CDR3, the DNA is TGTGCCAGCAGTTCAGGGGTTGAGGGGTTTCCCCAGCATTTT.

Here the CDR3 reads CASSSPGYLQTQYF. In nucleotides, the CDR3 is TGTGCCAGCAGTTCGCCGGGATACCTCCAGACCCAGTACTTC. The chain combines TRBV6-1 with TRBJ2-5; a weak D match, TRBD2 (5 bases). The CDR3 is 14 amino acids. CDR1 is MNHNS, CDR2 SASEGT, per germline. V lost 5 bases to trimming and J lost 6 bases, with 16 bases between them.

This chain links TRBV5-1 with TRBJ2-3; D is uncertain. The CDR3 is made up of 15 amino acids. Trimming removed 4 bases from V and 2 bases from J, with 14 bases in between. The germline CDR1 and CDR2 sequences are SGHRS and YFSETQ. CDR3 sequence (DNA): TGCGCCAGCAGCGCTAAGACAACCCCCACAGATACGCAGTATTTT. It yields the protein CASSAKTTPTDTQYF.

The chain is built from TRBV11-1 and TRBJ2-3; 8 bases are a match to TRBD2. The V gene end was trimmed by 0 bases and the J gene end by 0 bases; junction bases not matched to a gene: 2. This CDR3 is 16 amino acids long. The V gene's germline CDR1 is SGHAT and CDR2 FQDESV (reference sequence). The CDR3 coding sequence is TGTGCCAGCAGCTTAGCGCAGCGGGGGAGCACAGATACGCAGTATTTT. Translated: CASSLAQRGSTDTQYF.

V is TRBV6-5 and J is TRBJ2-5; D is perhaps TRBD1 (5 bases). V lost 8 bases, J lost 5 bases, and 18 bases lay in between. This CDR3 region has 14 residues. Germline CDR1 reads MNHEY; CDR2 reads SVGAGI. CDR3 sequence reads: CASAAFGQGETQYF. CDR3 sequence (DNA): TGTGCCAGCGCGGCGTTTGGGCAGGGTGAGACCCAGTACTTC.

The chain is built from TRBV15 and TRBJ1-6; unclear D gene. Trimming shortened V by 0 bases and J by 15 bases, and 9 bases separated the two germline ends. CDR3 length: 12 residues. CDR1 is LNHNV and CDR2 is YYDKDF in the germline V gene (reference sequence). The CDR3 region has the DNA TGTGCCACCAGCAGAGATTACGGGATCCTCCACTTT. Translating gives CATSRDYGILHF.

This rearrangement joins TRBV12-3 or TRBV12-4 to TRBJ1-6; D remains unclear. The CDR3 covers 12 residues. The V gene lost 1 base and the J gene lost 10 bases, with 5 bases spanning the gap. The CDR3 DNA reads TGTGCCAGCAGTTTAGTGTTATCACCCCTCCACTTT. It encodes CASSLVLSPLHF.

This chain connects TRBV7-3 to TRBJ2-1; 12 nucleotides match TRBD2. V lost 4 bases, J lost 1 base, and 5 bases stayed unmatched. The CDR3 runs to 17 residues. Germline CDR1 SGHTA, CDR2 FQGTGA. The CDR3 sequence is CASSSYTSGGSYNEQFF. DNA for the CDR3: TGTGCCAGCAGCTCCTATACTAGCGGGGGGTCCTACAATGAGCAGTTCTTC.

The genes are TRBV9 and TRBJ1-2; TRBD1 is a possible D gene (6 bases). Germline lookup yields CDR1 SGDLS and CDR2 YYNGEE. V gave up 3 bases and J gave up 2 bases, with 14 bases separating them. This CDR3 is 15 amino acids long. CDR3 protein: CASSDPYQGNYGYTF. The CDR3 DNA follows: TGTGCCAGCAGCGACCCGTATCAGGGGAACTATGGCTACACCTTC. Full variable domain (rest looked up from reference TRBV9 and TRBJ1-2): DSGVTQTPKHLITATGQRVTLRCSPRSGDLSVYWYQQSLDQGLQFLIQYYNGEERAKGNILERFSAQQFPDLHSELNLSSLELGDSALYFCASSDPYQGNYGYTFGSGTRLTVV.

The rearrangement joins TRBV25-1 to TRBJ2-3, with a weak D call TRBD2 (5 bases). The germline gives CDR1 MGHDK, CDR2 SYGVNS. With 6 bases removed from V and 3 bases from J, the gap between germline ends came to 19 bases. CDR3 length: 16 amino acids. CDR3 loop: CASREVPGKGTDTQYF. The CDR3 DNA sequence: TGTGCCAGCAGGGAGGTCCCCGGGAAAGGAACAGATACGCAGTATTTT.

V and J are TRBV2 and TRBJ2-1; D might be TRBD1 (6 bases). V lost 4 bases and J lost 7, with 14 bases in between. CDR1 and CDR2 from the germline V gene are SNHLY and FYNNEI. The CDR3 is 14 amino acids. The CDR3 bases are TGTGCCAGCAGTGGACAGGTTGGAAGGAATGAGCAGTTCTTC. Translated, it gives CASSGQVGRNEQFF.

The rearrangement links TRBV7-9 to TRBJ1-3, with a weak D call TRBD1 (6 bases). Trimming left V 4 bases short and J 0 bases short, with 10 bases between. The CDR3 has 15 amino acids. Germline assignment: CDR1 SEHNR and CDR2 FQNEAQ (reference sequence). CDR3 nucleotide sequence: TGTGCCAGCAGCTCAGAGACAGGCTCTGGAAACACCATATATTTT. As protein: CASSSETGSGNTIYF. The full variable domain, in which reference TRBV7-9 and TRBJ1-3 provide the parts outside the CDR3, is DTGVSQNPRHKITKRGQNVTFRCDPISEHNRLYWYRQTLGQGPEFLTYFQNEAQLEKSRLLSDRFSAERPKGSFSTLEIQRTEQGDSAMYLCASSSETGSGNTIYFGEGSWLTVV.

CDR3 DNA sequence: TGTGCCAGCAGCAAAACTAGCGGAGACTACAATGAGCAGTTCTTC. Protein product: CASSKTSGDYNEQFF. The genes are TRBV7-9 and TRBJ2-1, with 8 bases identical to TRBD2. The CDR3 consists of 15 residues. Germline assignment: CDR1 SEHNR and CDR2 FQNEAQ (reference sequence). The V segment lost 5 bases and the J segment 3 bases; nucleotides outside the gene matches: 6.

The chain recombines TRBV18 with TRBJ1-1; D may be TRBD1 (5 bases). V was pared by 2 bases and J by 10 bases, with 17 bases between. CDR3 length: 14 amino acids. Germline V CDR1 and CDR2: KGHSH, LQKENI. DNA of the CDR3: TGTGCCAGCTCACCAAGTAGGGGAGGTCGGGGAGCTTTCTTT. Translation: CASSPSRGGRGAFF. Supplemented by reference TRBV18 and TRBJ1-1, the full variable domain reads NAGVMQNPRHLVRRRGQEARLRCSPMKGHSHVYWYRQLPEEGLKFMVYLQKENIIDESGMPKERFSAEFPKEGPSILRIQQVVRGDSAAYFCASSPSRGGRGAFFGQGTRLTVV.

As concerns this clone: The sample has other DNA sequences that encode this CDR3 too. The gene calls are TRBV7-9 and TRBJ1-1; TRBD1 matches 7 bases. The CDR3 covers 15 residues. Germline V CDR1 and CDR2: SEHNR, FQNEAQ (reference sequence). Unmatched junction bases numbered 8, after V lost 5 bases and J lost 2 bases. CDR3 loop: CASSPRTGVNTEAFF. The CDR3 DNA sequence: TGTGCCAGCAGCCCCCGTACAGGGGTTAACACTGAAGCTTTCTTT.

The CDR3, as DNA: TGTGCCAGCAGTGATCTCGGGGCGGGGGCAGATACGCAGTATTTT. Translating gives CASSDLGAGADTQYF. J is TRBJ2-3 and V is TRBV14; TRBD2 matches at 7 bases. After removal of 6 bases from V and 4 bases from J, the junction contained 10 bases not matched to a gene. CDR1 is SGHDN, CDR2 FVKESK, per germline. The CDR3 has 15 amino acids.

This clone was detected a few times. J is TRBJ2-2 and V is TRBV27, with 8 nucleotides matching TRBD1. Losses at the gene ends were 5 bases for V and 7 bases for J; bases not matched to a gene: 6. The CDR3 has 14 amino acids. Per germline, CDR1 MNHEY and CDR2 SMNVEV (reference sequence). The CDR3 DNA reads TGTGCCAGCAGTGAAGACAGGGGCGTCGGGGAGCTGTTTTTT. Protein sequence: CASSEDRGVGELFF.

This sequence joins TRBV28 and TRBJ2-1; TRBD2 matches at 10 bases. The CDR3 loop spans 16 amino acids. J was trimmed by 7 bases and V by 7 bases; bases with no gene match: 13. CDR1 is MDHEN and CDR2 is SYDVKM in the germline V gene. CDR3 region: CASKPIPSGGKNEQFF. The CDR3 DNA reads as TGTGCCAGCAAACCCATCCCTAGCGGGGGAAAAAATGAGCAGTTCTTC.

This clone was observed a few times. The V gene is TRBV27, the J gene TRBJ1-5, with 7 bases lining up with TRBD1. Trimming at V came to 0 bases and at J to 4 bases, leaving 6 bases not matched to a gene. From germline, CDR1 is MNHEY and CDR2 SMNVEV (reference sequence). The CDR3 spans 16 residues. CDR3: CASSLSGQVPNQPQHF. In DNA form, the CDR3 reads TGTGCCAGCAGTTTATCCGGACAGGTCCCTAATCAGCCCCAGCATTTT.